This TCR beta chain was documented in a study of CD8 T cells in ankylosing spondylitis. The germline gives CDR1 LGHDT, CDR2 YNNKEL (reference sequence). The ends were cut back, 4 bases at V and 3 bases at J, with 12 bases in the middle. The CDR3 has 15 residues. For TCR beta, libraries came from quantitative 5'-RACE with molecular barcodes. Each CDR3 protein gets one entry after TCRdb re-called the 5' RACE reads with MiXCR. The sample has about 800,000 distinct CDR3 sequences, about 12% seen once. In its sample, this clonotype was seen a few times. No antigen is known for it. Whole-study findings and limits: Significant enrichment of disease-linked clones was reportedly seen in matched ankylosing spondylitis synovial fluid. In synovial fluid and blood from reactive arthritis, some motif variants were previously reported. A TCR beta motif of eight highly homologous variants appeared characteristic of ankylosing spondylitis blood. Disease-linked clones had a CD8+ phenotype and relatively low frequency in peripheral blood.

The receptor comes from a male donor with ankylosing spondylitis. The chain uses TRBV3-1 and TRBJ2-2; D may be TRBD1 (5 bases). Specimen: blood, either unsorted or a sorted T cell fraction (not recorded which). CDR3 coding DNA: TGTGCCAGCAGCCTAGGGGTTCAGTACACCGGGGAGCTGTTTTTT. Protein product: CASSLGVQYTGELFF.